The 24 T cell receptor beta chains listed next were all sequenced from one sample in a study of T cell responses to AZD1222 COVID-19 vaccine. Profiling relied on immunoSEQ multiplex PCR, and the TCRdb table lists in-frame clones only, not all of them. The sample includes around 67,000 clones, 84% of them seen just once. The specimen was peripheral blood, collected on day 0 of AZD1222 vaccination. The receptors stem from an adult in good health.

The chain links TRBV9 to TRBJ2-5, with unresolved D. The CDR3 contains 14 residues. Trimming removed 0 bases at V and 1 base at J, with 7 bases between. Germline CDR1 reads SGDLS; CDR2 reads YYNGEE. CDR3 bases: TGTGCCAGCAGCGTAGGCCCTTTCCAAGAGACCCAGTACTTC. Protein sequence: CASSVGPFQETQYF. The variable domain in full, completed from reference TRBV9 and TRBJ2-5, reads DSGVTQTPKHLITATGQRVTLRCSPRSGDLSVYWYQQSLDQGLQFLIQYYNGEERAKGNILERFSAQQFPDLHSELNLSSLELGDSALYFCASSVGPFQETQYFGPGTRLLVL.

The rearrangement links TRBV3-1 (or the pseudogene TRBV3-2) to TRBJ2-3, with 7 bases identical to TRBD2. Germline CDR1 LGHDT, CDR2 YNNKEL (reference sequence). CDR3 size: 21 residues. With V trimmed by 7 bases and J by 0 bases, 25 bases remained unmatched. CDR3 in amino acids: CASNNARDAPRLAESTDTQYF. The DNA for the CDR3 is TGTGCCAGCAACAACGCCCGGGACGCACCACGGCTAGCGGAAAGCACAGATACGCAGTATTTT.

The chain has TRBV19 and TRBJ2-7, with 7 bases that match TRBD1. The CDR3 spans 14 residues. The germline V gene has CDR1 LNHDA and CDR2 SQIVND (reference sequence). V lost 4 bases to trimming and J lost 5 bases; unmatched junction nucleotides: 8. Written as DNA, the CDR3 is TGTGCCAGTAGTAATCTGGCAGGGGGAAACGAGCAGTACTTC. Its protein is CASSNLAGGNEQYF.

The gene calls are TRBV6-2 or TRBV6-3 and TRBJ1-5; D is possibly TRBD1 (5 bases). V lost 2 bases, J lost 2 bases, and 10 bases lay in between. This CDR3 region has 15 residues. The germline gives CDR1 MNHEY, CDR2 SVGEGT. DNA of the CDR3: TGTGCCAGCAGTTACGGGGGAGGGGGCAATCAGCCCCAGCATTTT. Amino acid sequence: CASSYGGGGNQPQHF.

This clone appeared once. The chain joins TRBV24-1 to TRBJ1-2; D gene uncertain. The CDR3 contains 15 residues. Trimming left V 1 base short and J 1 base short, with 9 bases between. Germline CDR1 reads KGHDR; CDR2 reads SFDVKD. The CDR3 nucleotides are TGTGCCACCAGTGATTTTGACGGGATTAACTATGGCTACACCTTC. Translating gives CATSDFDGINYGYTF.

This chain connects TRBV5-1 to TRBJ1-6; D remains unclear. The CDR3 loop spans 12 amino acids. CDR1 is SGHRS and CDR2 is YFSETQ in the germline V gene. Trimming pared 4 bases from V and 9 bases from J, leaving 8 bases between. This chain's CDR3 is CASSKPPSPLHF. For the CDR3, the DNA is TGCGCCAGCAGCAAGCCACCTTCACCCCTCCACTTT.

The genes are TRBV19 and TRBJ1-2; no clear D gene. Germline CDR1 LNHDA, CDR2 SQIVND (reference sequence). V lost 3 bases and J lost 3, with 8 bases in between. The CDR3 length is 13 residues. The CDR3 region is CASSIPQYYGYTF. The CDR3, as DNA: TGTGCCAGTAGTATTCCCCAGTACTATGGCTACACCTTC. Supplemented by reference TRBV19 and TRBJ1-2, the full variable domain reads DGGITQSPKYLFRKEGQNVTLSCEQNLNHDAMYWYRQDPGQGLRLIYYSQIVNDFQKGDIAEGYSVSREKKESFPLTVTSAQKNPTAFYLCASSIPQYYGYTFGSGTRLTVV.

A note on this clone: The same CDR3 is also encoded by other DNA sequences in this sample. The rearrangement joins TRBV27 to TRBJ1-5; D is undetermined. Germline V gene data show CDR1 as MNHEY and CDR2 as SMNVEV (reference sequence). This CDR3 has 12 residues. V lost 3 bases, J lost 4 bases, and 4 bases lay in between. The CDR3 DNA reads TGTGCCAGCAGTTTCCCGAATCAGCCCCAGCATTTT. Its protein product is CASSFPNQPQHF.

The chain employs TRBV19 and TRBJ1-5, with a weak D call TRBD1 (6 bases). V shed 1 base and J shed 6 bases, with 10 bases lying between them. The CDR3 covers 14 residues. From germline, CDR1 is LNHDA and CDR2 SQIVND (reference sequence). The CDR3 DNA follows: TGTGCCAGTAGTATAGCGGACAGTAGTCAGCCCCAGCATTTT. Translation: CASSIADSSQPQHF.

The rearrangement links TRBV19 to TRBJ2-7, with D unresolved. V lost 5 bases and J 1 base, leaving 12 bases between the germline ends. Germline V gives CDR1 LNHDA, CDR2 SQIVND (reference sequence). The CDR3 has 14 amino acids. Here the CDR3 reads CASSPRSPSYEQYF. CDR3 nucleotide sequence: TGTGCCAGTAGTCCGAGGAGCCCTTCCTACGAGCAGTACTTC.

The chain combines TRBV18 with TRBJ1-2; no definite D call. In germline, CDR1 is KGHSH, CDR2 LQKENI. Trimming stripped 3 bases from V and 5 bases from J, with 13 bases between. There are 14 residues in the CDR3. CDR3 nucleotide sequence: TGTGCCAGCTCACCCCCCGAGGCAGCTTATGGCTACACCTTC. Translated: CASSPPEAAYGYTF.

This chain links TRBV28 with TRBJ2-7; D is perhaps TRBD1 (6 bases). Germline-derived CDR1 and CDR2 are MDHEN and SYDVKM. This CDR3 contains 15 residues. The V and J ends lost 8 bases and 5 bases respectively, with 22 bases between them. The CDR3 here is CASSSYGRGSNEQYF. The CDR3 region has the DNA TGTGCCAGCTCAAGCTACGGCAGGGGATCCAACGAGCAGTACTTC.

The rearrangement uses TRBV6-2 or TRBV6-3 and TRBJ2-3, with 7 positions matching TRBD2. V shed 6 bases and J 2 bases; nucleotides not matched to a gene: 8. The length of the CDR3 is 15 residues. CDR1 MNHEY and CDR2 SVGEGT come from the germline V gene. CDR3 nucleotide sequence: TGTGCCAGCAGCTCCACTAGCGATTTCACAGATACGCAGTATTTT. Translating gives CASSSTSDFTDTQYF.

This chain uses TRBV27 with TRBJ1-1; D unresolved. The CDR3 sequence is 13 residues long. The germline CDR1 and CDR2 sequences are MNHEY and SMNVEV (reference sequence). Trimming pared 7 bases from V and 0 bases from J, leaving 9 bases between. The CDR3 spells CASKFTVNTEAFF. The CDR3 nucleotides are TGTGCCAGCAAATTTACAGTGAACACTGAAGCTTTCTTT.

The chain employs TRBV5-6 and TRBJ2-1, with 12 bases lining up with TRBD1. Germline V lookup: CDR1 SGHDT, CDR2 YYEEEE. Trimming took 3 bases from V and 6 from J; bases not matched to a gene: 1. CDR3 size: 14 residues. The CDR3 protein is CASSWGQGANEQFF. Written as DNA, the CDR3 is TGTGCCAGCAGCTGGGGACAGGGGGCCAATGAGCAGTTCTTC.

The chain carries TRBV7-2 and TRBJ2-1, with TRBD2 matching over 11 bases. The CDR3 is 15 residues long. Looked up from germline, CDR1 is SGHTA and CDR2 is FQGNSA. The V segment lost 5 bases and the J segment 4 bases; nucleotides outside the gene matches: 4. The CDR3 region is CASSLTSGKYNEQFF. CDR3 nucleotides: TGTGCCAGCAGCCTGACTAGCGGGAAGTACAATGAGCAGTTCTTC.

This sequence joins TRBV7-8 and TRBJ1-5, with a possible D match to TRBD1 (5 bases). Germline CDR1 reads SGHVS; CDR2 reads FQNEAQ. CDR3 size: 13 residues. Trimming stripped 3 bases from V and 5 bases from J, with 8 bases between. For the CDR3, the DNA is TGTGCCAGCAGCTTCCGGGGGGATCAGCCCCAGCATTTT. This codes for CASSFRGDQPQHF.

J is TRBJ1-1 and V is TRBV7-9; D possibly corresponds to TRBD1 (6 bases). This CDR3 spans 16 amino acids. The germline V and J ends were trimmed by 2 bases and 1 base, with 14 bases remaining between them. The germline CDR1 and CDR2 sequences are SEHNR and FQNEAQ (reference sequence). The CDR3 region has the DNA TGTGCCAGCAGCTTACCCATGGGGGGCGCGAACACTGAAGCTTTCTTT. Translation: CASSLPMGGANTEAFF.

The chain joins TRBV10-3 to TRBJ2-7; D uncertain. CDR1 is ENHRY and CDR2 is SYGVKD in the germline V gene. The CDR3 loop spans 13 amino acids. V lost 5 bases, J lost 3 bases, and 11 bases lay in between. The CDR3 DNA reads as TGTGCCATCAGTCCCGAATCCCTCTACGAGCAGTACTTC. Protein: CAISPESLYEQYF.

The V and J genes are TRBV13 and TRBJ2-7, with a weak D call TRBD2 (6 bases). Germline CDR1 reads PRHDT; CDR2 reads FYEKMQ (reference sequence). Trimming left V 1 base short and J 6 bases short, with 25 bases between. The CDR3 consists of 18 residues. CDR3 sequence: CASSLDGGPGSITGEQYF. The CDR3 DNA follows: TGTGCCAGCAGCTTAGACGGGGGACCGGGTTCGATTACGGGCGAGCAGTACTTC.

CDR3 bases: TGTGCCAGTAGTATAGATGCACTCCCGGTGAATGGCTACACCTTC. Protein: CASSIDALPVNGYTF. V and J are TRBV19 and TRBJ1-2; D remains unclear. Per the germline V gene, CDR1 is LNHDA and CDR2 is SQIVND (reference sequence). V lost 0 bases and J 6 bases, leaving 14 bases between the germline ends. The CDR3 covers 15 residues.

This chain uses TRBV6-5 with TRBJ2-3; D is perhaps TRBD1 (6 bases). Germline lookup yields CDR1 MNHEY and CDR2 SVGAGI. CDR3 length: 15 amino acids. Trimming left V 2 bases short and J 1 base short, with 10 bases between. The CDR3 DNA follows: TGTGCCAGCAGTTACGCAGGGGTCCGCACAGATACGCAGTATTTT. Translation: CASSYAGVRTDTQYF.

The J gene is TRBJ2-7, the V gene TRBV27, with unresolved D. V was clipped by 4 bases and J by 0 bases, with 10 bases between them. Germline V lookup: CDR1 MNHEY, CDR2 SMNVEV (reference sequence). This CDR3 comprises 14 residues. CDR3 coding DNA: TGTGCCAGCAGTTGGGGTGGGATCTCCTACGAGCAGTACTTC. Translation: CASSWGGISYEQYF.

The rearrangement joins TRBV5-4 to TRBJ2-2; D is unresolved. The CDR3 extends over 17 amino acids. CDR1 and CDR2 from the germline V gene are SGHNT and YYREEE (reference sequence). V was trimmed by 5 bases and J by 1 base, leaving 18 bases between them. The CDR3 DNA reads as TGTGCCAGCAGTCGGAAACAAATAAGGTTGAACACCGGGGAGCTGTTTTTT. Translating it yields CASSRKQIRLNTGELFF.